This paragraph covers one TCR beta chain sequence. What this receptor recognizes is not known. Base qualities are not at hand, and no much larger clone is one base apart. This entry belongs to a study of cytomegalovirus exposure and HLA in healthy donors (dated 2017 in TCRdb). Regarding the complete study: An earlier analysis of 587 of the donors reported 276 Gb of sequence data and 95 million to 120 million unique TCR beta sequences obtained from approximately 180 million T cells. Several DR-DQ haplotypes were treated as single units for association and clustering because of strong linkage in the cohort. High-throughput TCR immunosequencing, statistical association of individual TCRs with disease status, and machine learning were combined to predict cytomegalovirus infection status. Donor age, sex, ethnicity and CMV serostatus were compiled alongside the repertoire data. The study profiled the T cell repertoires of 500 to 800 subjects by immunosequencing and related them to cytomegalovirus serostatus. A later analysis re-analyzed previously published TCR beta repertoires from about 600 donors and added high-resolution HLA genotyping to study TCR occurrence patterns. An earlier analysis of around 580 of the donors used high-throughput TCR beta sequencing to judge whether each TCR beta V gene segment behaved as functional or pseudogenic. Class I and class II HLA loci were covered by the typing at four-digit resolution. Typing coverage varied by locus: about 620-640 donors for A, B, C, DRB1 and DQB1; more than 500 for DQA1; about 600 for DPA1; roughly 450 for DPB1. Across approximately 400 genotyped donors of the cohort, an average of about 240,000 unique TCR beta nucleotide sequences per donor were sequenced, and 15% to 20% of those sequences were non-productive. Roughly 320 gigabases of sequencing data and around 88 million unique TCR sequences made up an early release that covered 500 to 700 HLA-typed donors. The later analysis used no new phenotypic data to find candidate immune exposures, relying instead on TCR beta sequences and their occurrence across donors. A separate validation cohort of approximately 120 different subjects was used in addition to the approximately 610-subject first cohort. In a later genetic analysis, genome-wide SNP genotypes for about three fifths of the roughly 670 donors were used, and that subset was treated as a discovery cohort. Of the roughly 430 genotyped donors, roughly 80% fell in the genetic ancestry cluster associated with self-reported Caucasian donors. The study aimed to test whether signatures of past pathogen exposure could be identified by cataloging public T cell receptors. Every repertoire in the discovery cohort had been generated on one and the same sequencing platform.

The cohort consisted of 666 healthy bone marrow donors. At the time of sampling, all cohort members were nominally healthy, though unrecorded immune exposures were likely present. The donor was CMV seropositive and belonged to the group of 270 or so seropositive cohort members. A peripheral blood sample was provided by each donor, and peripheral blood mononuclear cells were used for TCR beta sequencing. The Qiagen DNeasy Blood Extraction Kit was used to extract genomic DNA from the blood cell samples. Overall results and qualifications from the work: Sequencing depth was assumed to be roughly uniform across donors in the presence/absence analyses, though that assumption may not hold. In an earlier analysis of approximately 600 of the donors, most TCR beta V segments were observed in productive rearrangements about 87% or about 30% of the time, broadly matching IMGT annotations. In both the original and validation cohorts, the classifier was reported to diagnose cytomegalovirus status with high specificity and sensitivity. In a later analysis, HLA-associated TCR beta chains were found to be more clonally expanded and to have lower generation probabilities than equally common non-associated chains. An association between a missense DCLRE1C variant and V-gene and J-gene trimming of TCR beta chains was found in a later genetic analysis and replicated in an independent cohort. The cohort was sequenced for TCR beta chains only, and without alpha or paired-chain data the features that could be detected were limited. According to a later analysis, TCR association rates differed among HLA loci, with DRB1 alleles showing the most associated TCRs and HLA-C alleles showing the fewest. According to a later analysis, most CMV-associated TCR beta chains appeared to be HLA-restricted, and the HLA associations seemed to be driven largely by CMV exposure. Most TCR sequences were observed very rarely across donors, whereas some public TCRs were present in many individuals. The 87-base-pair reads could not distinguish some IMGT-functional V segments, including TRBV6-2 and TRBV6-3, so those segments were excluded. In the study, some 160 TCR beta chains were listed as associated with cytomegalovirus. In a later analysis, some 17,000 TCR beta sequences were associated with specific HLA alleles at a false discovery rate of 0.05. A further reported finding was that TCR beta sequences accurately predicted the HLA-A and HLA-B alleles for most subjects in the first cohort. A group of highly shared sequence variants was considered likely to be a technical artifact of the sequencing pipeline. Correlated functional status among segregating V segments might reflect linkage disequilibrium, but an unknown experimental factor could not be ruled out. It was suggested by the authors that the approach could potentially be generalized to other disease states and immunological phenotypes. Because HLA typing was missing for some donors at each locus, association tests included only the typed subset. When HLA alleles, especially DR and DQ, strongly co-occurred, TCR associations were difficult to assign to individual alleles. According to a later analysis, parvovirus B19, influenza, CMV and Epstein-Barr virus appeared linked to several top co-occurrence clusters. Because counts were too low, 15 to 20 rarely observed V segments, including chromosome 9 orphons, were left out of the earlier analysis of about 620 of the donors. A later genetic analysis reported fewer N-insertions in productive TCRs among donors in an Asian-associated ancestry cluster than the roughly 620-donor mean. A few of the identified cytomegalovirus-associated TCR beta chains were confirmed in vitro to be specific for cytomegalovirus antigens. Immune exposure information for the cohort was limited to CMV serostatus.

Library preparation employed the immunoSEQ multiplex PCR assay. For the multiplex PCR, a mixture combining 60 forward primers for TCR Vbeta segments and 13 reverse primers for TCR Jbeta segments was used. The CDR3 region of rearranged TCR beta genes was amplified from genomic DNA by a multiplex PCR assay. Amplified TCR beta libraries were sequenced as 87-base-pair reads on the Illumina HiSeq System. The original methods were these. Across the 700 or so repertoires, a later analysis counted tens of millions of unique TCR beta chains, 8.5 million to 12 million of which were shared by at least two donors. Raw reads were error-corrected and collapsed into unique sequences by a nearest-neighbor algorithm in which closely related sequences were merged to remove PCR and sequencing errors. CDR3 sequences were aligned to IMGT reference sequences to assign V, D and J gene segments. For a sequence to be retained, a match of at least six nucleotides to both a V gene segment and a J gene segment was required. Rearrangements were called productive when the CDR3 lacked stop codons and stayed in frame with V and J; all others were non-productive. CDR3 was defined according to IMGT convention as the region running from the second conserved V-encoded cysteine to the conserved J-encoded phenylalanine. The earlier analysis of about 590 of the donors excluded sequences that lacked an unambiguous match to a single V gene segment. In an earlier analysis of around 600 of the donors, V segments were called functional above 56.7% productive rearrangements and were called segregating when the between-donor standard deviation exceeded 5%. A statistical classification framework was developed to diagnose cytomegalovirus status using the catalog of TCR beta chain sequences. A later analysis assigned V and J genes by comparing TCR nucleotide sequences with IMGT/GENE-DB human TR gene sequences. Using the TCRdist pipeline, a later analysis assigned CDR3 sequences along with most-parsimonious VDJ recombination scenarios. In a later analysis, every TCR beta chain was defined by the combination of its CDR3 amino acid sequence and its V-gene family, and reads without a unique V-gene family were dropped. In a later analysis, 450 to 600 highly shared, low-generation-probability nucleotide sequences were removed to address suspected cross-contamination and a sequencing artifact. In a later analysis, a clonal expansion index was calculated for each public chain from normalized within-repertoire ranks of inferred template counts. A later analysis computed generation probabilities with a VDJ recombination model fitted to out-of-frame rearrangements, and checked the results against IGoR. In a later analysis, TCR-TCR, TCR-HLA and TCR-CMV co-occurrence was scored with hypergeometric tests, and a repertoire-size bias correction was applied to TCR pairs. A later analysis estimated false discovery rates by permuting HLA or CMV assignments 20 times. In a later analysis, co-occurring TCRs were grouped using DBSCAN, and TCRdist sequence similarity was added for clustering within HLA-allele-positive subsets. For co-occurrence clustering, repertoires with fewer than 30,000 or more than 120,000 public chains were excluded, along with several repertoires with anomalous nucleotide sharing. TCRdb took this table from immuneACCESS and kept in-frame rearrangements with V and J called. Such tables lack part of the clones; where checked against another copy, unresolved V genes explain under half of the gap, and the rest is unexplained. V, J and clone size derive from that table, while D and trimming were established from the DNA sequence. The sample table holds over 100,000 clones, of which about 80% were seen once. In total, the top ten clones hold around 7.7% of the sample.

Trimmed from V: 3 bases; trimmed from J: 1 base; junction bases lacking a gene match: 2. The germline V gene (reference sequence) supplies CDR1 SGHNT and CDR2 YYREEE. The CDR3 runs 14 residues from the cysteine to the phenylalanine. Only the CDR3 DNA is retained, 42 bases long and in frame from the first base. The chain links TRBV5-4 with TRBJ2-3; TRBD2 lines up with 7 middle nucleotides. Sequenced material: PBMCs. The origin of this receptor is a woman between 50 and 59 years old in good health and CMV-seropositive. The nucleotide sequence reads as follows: TGTGCCAGCAGCTCGGGGGGAGGCACAGATACGCAGTATTTT. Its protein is CASSSGGGTDTQYF.